The clone carrying this TCR beta chain was seen a handful of times. Its antigen is unknown. This sample is part of a study of beta chain features in type 1 diabetes. Study as a whole: Sorted cells numbering 107,917,701 were examined across all samples.

Since all of the isolated RNA was reverse transcribed, expressed TCRB transcripts were what got sequenced. TCRdb keeps only in-frame clones here, not all; method: immunoSEQ multiplex PCR. The sample holds around 250,000 clones, about 15% seen once. Purity (above 98%) was reached by all sorted populations. From germline, CDR1 is MGHDK and CDR2 SYGVNS. This CDR3 contains 17 residues. Losses at the gene ends were 4 bases for V and 1 base for J; bases not matched to a gene: 10. Study outcomes and limitations: Shortening of TCRB CDR3s, moderate but significant, appeared in all four CD4+ subsets of Type 1 diabetes patients. The study notes PCR might favor shorter templates equally in patients and controls. Cells carrying high TCR expression could end up over-represented when cDNA is sequenced.

Sequenced sample: naive CD4+ T cells from blood. This chain uses TRBV25-1 with TRBJ2-7; 10 bases fit TRBD2. The receptor was derived from a man aged 25-45 years with type 1 diabetes. CDR3 amino acids: CASSGLAGVPSSYEQYF. CDR3 coding DNA: TGTGCCAGCAGTGGGCTAGCGGGAGTCCCATCATCCTACGAGCAGTACTTC.